This T cell receptor beta chain was captured by sequencing in a study of identifying expanded T cells in peripheral blood. The study, taken as a whole, reports: Technical replicates showed about 1.2 changed clones; two weeks 15 to 20; four weeks 19. Clone count variance between approximately 2-week samples rose with total template count.

As to this clone: The antigen is undetermined.

Using immunoSEQ multiplex PCR, the repertoire was profiled, and TCRdb retains in-frame clones only, with some absent. The sample holds some 95,000 clones; 88% are singletons and the top ten take 4.5% to 7%. CDR1 is MNHEY and CDR2 is SVGAGI in the germline V gene. Trimming shortened V by 5 bases and J by 0 bases, and 11 bases separated the two germline ends. The CDR3 totals 15 residues. The chain recombines TRBV6-5 with TRBJ1-3, with D possibly TRBD1 on 5 matching bases. This receptor was taken from a person aged 18-70 years in good health. Sequencing was performed on blood. The CDR3 DNA is TGTGCCAGCAGTCGGGACGGCCGCTCTGGAAACACCATATATTTT. Translated: CASSRDGRSGNTIYF.